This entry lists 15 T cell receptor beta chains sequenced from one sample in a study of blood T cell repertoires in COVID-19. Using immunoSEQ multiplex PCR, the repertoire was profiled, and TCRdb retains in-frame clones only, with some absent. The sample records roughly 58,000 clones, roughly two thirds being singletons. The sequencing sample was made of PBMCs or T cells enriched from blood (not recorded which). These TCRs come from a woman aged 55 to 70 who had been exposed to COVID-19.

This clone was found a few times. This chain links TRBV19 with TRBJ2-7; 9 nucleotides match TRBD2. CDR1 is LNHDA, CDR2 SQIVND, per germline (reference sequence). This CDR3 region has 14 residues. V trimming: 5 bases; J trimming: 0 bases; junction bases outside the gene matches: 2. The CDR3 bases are TGTGCCAGTAGTGAACTAGCGGGCTCCTACGAGCAGTACTTC. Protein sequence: CASSELAGSYEQYF.

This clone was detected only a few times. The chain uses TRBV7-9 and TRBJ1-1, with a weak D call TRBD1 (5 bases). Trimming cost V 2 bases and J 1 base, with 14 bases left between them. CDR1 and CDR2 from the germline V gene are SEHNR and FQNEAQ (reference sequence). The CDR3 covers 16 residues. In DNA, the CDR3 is TGTGCCAGCAGCTTACCTTCTTCGACAGAGAACACTGAAGCTTTCTTT. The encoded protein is CASSLPSSTENTEAFF.

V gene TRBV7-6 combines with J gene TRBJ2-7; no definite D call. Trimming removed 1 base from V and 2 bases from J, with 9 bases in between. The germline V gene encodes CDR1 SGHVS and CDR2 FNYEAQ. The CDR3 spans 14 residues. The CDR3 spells CASSLVVYPYEQYF. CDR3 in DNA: TGTGCCAGCAGCTTAGTAGTCTACCCCTACGAGCAGTACTTC.

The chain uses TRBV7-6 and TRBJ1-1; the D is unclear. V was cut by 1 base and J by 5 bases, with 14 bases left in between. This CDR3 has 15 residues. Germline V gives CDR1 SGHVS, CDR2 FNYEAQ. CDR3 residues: CASSLGPGVGTEAFF. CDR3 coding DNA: TGTGCCAGCAGCTTAGGGCCCGGGGTCGGAACTGAAGCTTTCTTT.

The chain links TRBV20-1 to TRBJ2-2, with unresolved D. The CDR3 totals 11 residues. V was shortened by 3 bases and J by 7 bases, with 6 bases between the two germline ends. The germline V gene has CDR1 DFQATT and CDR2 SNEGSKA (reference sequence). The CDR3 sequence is CSARASGELFF. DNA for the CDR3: TGCAGTGCTAGGGCTAGCGGGGAGCTGTTTTTT.

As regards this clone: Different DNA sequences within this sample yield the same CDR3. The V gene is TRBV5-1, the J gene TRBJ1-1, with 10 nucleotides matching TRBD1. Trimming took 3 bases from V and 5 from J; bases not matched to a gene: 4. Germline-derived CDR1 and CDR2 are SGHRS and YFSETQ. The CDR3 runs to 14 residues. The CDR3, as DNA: TGCGCCAGCAGCTCCGGACAGGGGGGGACTGAAGCTTTCTTT. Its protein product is CASSSGQGGTEAFF.

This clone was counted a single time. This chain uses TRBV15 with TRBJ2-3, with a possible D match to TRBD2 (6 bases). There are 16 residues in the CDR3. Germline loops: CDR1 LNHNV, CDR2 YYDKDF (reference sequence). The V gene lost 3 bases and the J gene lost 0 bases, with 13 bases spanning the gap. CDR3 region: CATSSPQDYSTDTQYF. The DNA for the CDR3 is TGTGCCACCAGCAGCCCGCAGGACTATAGCACAGATACGCAGTATTTT.

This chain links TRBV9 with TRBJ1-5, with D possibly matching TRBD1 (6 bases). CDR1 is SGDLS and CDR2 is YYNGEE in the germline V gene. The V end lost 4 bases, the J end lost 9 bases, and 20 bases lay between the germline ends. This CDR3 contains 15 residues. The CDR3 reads CASSPTGTLDRPQHF. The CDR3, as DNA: TGTGCCAGCAGCCCGACCGGGACACTAGATAGGCCCCAGCATTTT.

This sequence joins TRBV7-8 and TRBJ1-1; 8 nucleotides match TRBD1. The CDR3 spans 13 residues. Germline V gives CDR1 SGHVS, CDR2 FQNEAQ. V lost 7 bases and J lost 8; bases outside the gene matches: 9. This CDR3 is CASNYGQGREAFF. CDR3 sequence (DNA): TGTGCCAGCAACTACGGACAGGGAAGAGAAGCTTTCTTT. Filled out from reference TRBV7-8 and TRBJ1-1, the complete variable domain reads GAGVSQSPRYKVAKRGQDVALRCDPISGHVSLFWYQQALGQGPEFLTYFQNEAQLDKSGLPSDRFFAERPEGSVSTLKIQRTQQEDSAVYLCASNYGQGREAFFGQGTRLTVV.

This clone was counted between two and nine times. The CDR3 loop is CASSVRGQGILNEQFF. In DNA form, the CDR3 reads TGTGCCAGCAGCGTCCGTGGGCAGGGGATTCTCAATGAGCAGTTCTTC. The genes are TRBV6-4 and TRBJ2-1; the D gene is possibly TRBD1 (6 bases). CDR3 length equals 16 residues. From germline, CDR1 is MRHNA and CDR2 SNTAGT. V lost 6 bases to trimming and J lost 6 bases, with 21 bases between them.

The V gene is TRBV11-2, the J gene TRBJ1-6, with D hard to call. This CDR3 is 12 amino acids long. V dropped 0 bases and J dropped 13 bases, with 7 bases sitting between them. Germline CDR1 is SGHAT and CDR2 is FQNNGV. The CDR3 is CASSLDPPPLHF. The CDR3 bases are TGTGCCAGCAGCTTAGACCCTCCCCCCCTCCACTTT.

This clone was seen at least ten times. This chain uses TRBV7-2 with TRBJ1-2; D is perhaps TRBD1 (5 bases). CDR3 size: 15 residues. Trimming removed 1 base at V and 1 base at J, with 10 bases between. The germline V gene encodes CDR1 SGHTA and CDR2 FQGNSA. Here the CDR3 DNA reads TGTGCCAGCAGCTTAGACCCAGGGAATAACTATGGCTACACCTTC. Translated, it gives CASSLDPGNNYGYTF.

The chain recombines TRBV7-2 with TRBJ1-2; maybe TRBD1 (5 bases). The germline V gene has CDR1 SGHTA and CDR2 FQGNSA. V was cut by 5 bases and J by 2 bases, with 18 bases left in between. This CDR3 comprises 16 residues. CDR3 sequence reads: CASSKLGGASNYGYTF. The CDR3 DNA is TGTGCCAGCAGCAAGTTAGGCGGGGCAAGCAACTATGGCTACACCTTC.

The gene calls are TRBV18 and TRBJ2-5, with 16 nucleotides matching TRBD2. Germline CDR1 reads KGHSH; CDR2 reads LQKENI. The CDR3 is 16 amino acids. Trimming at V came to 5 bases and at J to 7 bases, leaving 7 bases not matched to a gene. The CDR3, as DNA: TGTGCCAGCTCATCGGGACTAGCGGGGGGGCCCGGGACCCAGTACTTC. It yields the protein CASSSGLAGGPGTQYF.

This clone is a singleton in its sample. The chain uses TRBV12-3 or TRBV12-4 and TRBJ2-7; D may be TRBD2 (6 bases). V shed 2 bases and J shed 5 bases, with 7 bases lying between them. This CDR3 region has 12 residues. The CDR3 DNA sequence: TGTGCCAGCAGTTTACGGGGGAACGAGCAGTACTTC. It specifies CASSLRGNEQYF.